The 13 T cell receptor beta chains below all came from one sample that was sequenced in a study of blood T cell repertoires in COVID-19. Repertoires were generated with immunoSEQ multiplex PCR, while TCRdb's copy carries only in-frame clones and drops some. This sample has tens of thousands of clones, with approximately 75% found just once. The specimen sequenced was peripheral blood. Receptors originate from a woman aged 45-60 years with acute or convalescent COVID-19.

This chain links TRBV3-1 (or the pseudogene TRBV3-2) with TRBJ2-1; TRBD2 matches 8 bases. J was trimmed by 2 bases and V by 4 bases; bases with no gene match: 1. CDR1 is LGHDT, CDR2 YNNKEL, per germline (reference sequence). This CDR3 region has 14 residues. CDR3 sequence (DNA): TGTGCCAGCAGCCCGCGGGGGGCCTACAATGAGCAGTTCTTC. It is translated as CASSPRGAYNEQFF.

V is TRBV19 and J is TRBJ1-2, with a tentative D call TRBD1 (5 bases). The CDR3 sequence is 13 residues long. CDR1 is LNHDA, CDR2 SQIVND, per germline (reference sequence). The V end lost 4 bases, the J end lost 7 bases, and 13 bases lay between the germline ends. Here the CDR3 DNA reads TGTGCCAGTAGTAGCCGACGAACAGGTGGCTACACCTTC. It encodes CASSSRRTGGYTF.

The V call is TRBV7-2, the J call TRBJ2-5; 8 nucleotides line up with TRBD1. Germline values: CDR1 SGHTA, CDR2 FQGNSA. Trimming took 4 bases from V and 5 from J; bases not matched to a gene: 9. This CDR3 is built from 15 residues. The CDR3 nucleotides are TGTGCCAGCAGCTCAGACAGGGGCGTAGGGGAGACCCAGTACTTC. This codes for CASSSDRGVGETQYF.

The chain joins TRBV6-2 or TRBV6-3 to TRBJ1-5; D perhaps matches TRBD1 (5 bases). This CDR3 is 16 amino acids long. The V gene lost 0 bases and the J gene lost 0 bases, with 9 bases spanning the gap. Germline values: CDR1 MNHEY, CDR2 SVGEGT. The CDR3 region is CASSYSSRGSNQPQHF. The CDR3 region has the DNA TGTGCCAGCAGTTACTCGTCTAGGGGTAGCAATCAGCCCCAGCATTTT.

The chain has TRBV6-5 and TRBJ1-2; TRBD1 is a possible D gene (6 bases). The germline V and J ends were trimmed by 2 bases and 8 bases, with 15 bases remaining between them. The CDR3 contains 14 residues. Per the germline V gene, CDR1 is MNHEY and CDR2 is SVGAGI. CDR3 amino acids: CASSYRDIRGGYTF. Here the CDR3 DNA reads TGTGCCAGCAGTTACAGGGACATTCGTGGGGGCTACACCTTC.

This clone was seen more than once but under ten times. The V gene is TRBV19, the J gene TRBJ2-2; 7 bases match TRBD1. CDR1 is LNHDA, CDR2 SQIVND, per germline (reference sequence). This CDR3 has 16 residues. V lost 5 bases, J lost 6 bases, and 12 bases stayed unmatched. The CDR3 loop reads CASSASPQQGPGELFF. The CDR3 nucleotides are TGTGCCAGTAGTGCCAGCCCTCAACAGGGGCCCGGGGAGCTGTTTTTT.

V gene TRBV4-2 combines with J gene TRBJ2-7, with D possibly being TRBD2 (5 bases). This CDR3 has 15 residues. V was cut by 2 bases and J by 1 base, with 12 bases left in between. Germline V gene sequence: CDR1 LGHNA, CDR2 YNFKEQ. The CDR3: CASSQSPSGSYEQYF. The CDR3 DNA is TGTGCCAGCAGCCAATCCCCATCGGGGTCCTACGAGCAGTACTTC.

V is TRBV15 and J is TRBJ1-2; perhaps TRBD1 as D (5 bases). V gave up 0 bases and J gave up 3 bases, with 11 bases separating them. The CDR3 covers 15 residues. Germline V gene sequence: CDR1 LNHNV, CDR2 YYDKDF (reference sequence). The CDR3 nucleotides are TGTGCCACCAGCAGAGAGGGCAGGGTGGACTATGGCTACACCTTC. Translated, it gives CATSREGRVDYGYTF.

The V and J genes are TRBV5-6 and TRBJ2-5; a weak D match, TRBD1 (6 bases). This CDR3 has 14 residues. CDR1 and CDR2 from the germline V gene are SGHDT and YYEEEE. Deletions cut 2 bases from V and 5 bases from J, with 13 bases between. The CDR3 nucleotides are TGTGCCAGCAGCTTACAGGGTTCGAGGGAGACCCAGTACTTC. Its protein is CASSLQGSRETQYF.

This chain links TRBV9 with TRBJ2-2; D might be TRBD2 (5 bases). CDR1 is SGDLS and CDR2 is YYNGEE in the germline V gene. With 3 bases removed from V and 5 bases from J, the gap between germline ends came to 11 bases. This CDR3 contains 14 residues. This chain's CDR3 is CASSDRTGTGELFF. CDR3 nucleotide sequence: TGTGCCAGCAGCGACCGGACGGGAACCGGGGAGCTGTTTTTT.

The V and J genes are TRBV7-2 and TRBJ1-2, with D hard to call. CDR3 length: 17 amino acids. Germline V gene sequence: CDR1 SGHTA, CDR2 FQGNSA. Between the trimmed V and J ends, which lost 1 base and 5 bases, there was a span of 20 bases. CDR3 coding DNA: TGTGCCAGCAGCTTAGAACAGTGGGCGGGTATAGGTTATGGCTACACCTTC. Protein: CASSLEQWAGIGYGYTF.

The chain is built from TRBV6-5 and TRBJ1-4; D might be TRBD1 (6 bases). The ends were cut back, 2 bases at V and 5 bases at J, with 12 bases in the middle. Germline CDR1 reads MNHEY; CDR2 reads SVGAGI. The CDR3 totals 15 residues. In nucleotides, the CDR3 is TGTGCCAGCAGTTACCCGTCTCAGGGGAATGAAAAACTGTTTTTT. Amino acids: CASSYPSQGNEKLFF.

This clone turned up a few times. The chain employs TRBV5-6 and TRBJ1-2; D is ambiguous. With 0 bases removed from V and 8 bases from J, the gap between germline ends came to 17 bases. Germline V gives CDR1 SGHDT, CDR2 YYEEEE. CDR3 length equals 15 residues. CDR3 DNA sequence: TGTGCCAGCAGCTTGGCGGCCGTTACTAGGAGGGGCTACACCTTC. Protein: CASSLAAVTRRGYTF.